This paragraph covers one T cell receptor (beta chain) sequence. Its antigen target is currently unknown. No much larger clone is present one base from it, and per-base qualities are unavailable. Enrolling through a virtual design, the prospective study's participants ranged in age from about 18 to 89 years and lived across roughly 24 United States geographic areas. In the prospective study, cohorts were assigned on the basis of participant-reported clinical history obtained from a screening survey and a study questionnaire. In the prospective study, whole blood, serum and a nasopharyngeal or oropharyngeal swab were collected from each participant by mobile phlebotomists. Over an approximately 2-month period, participants in the prospective study had the option of providing additional blood draws and questionnaires. Prospective study blood samples were shipped either frozen or at room temperature before DNA extraction.

TCRbeta CDR3 regions were amplified from genomic DNA using the immunoSEQ Assay, a bias-controlled multiplex PCR. Concerning the study's data processing: The number of nucleated cells in each sample was estimated by amplification of reference gene primers within the assay. To quantify the absolute abundance of each unique TCRbeta CDR3 rearrangement, sequence reads were collapsed and filtered. Productive Simpson clonality was computed per sample as the square root of Simpson's diversity index over productive rearrangements. This is the immuneACCESS table as TCRdb keeps it, with only in-frame sequences that have V and J called. A part of the clones is gone; compared with another copy, unresolved V genes explain less than half, and the rest is unexplained. Clonal size and the V and J genes are those of that table, whereas D and trimming came from the DNA. The sample has roughly 180,000 clones on record, about 83% of them singletons. 3.6% of the sample rests with the top ten.

These data are taken from a study of blood T cell repertoires in COVID-19 (dated by TCRdb to the early 2020s). Looking at the study overall: Samples covering the acute and convalescent phases of COVID-19 were provided by collaborators in the United States, Italy and Spain. The prospective study material was composed of cDNA or gDNA derived from T cells, B-cell-depleted T cells, or PBMCs. Deeply sampled blood TCRbeta repertoires from subjects exposed to, actively infected with, or recovered from COVID-19 were included in the dataset. The repertoires were released in a freely available public database meant as a resource for research on the immune response to SARS-CoV-2. The samples were drawn from two sources: the first 160 participants of the ongoing ImmuneRACE study, and approximately 1,300 subjects contributed by 6 global collaborators. A de-identified subject ID, COVID-19 status, age in years and sex were almost always included in the sample metadata. Where HLA class I and class II types were available, the types were taken from metadata supplied by the sample provider, not from assay-based typing.

Broad study findings and their caveats: Clinical and demographic metadata were provided uncurated, with the amount varying by source and participant.

Sequencing was carried out using PBMCs or T cells enriched from blood (not recorded which). The TCR sequence derives from a woman aged 50 to 65 in a cohort exposed to, infected with or recovered from COVID-19 (not recorded which).

The CDR3 protein: CASSVGAGMGNEQFF. Read as DNA, the sequence is TGTGCCAGCAGCGTAGGAGCGGGGATGGGTAATGAGCAGTTCTTC. The rearrangement joined TRBV9 to TRBJ2-1, with 7 central nucleotides matching TRBD2. The CDR3 has 15 amino acids, counting the end cysteine and phenylalanine. Only CDR3 DNA remains: 45 bases, in frame from the first base. The V end gives up 0 bases and the J end 7 bases, leaving 7 bases in the junction not matched to a gene. The germline V gene specifies SGDLS as CDR1 and YYNGEE as CDR2.